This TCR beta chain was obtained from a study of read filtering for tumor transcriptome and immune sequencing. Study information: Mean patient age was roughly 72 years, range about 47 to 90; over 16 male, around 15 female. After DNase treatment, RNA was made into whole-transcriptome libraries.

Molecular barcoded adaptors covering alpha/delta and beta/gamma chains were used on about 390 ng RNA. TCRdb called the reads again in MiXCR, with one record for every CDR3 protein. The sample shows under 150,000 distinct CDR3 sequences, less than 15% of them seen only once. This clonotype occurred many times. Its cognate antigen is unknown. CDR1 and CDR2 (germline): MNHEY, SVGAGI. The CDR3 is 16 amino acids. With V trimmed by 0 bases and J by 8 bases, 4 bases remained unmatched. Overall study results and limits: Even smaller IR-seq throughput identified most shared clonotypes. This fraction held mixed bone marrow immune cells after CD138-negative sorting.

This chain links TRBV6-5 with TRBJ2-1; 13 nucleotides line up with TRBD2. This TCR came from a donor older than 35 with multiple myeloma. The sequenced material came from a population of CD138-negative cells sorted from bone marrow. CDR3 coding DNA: TGTGCCAGCAGTTACTCTACTAGCGGGAGGGCCCATGAGCAGTTCTTC. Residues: CASSYSTSGRAHEQFF.